This TCR beta chain came from a study of T cells in Graves' hyperthyroidism and ophthalmopathy. Subjects aged 18 to 65 presented with newly diagnosed hyperthyroidism of less than 2 months' duration. Isolation of PBMCs was performed on 8.5 to 10 ml fresh peripheral blood. This clonotype was seen ten or more times. Amplification yielded TCR beta CDR3 regions, with RNA transcripts as the source. Researchers ran a first-round RT-PCR on the TCR CDR3 using the HTBI primer set. TCRdb independently ran MiXCR on the multiplex PCR reads; one entry per CDR3 protein. The sample has fewer than 600,000 distinct CDR3 sequences, around an eighth seen once. The sample taken for sequencing was blood. This TCR came from a woman under 30 with Graves' hyperthyroidism.

For the CDR3, the DNA is TGTGCCAGCAGCGACAGGGATCCTGGCAATTCACCCCTCCACTTT. Translating it yields CASSDRDPGNSPLHF. V and J are TRBV12-3 or TRBV12-4 and TRBJ1-6, with 7 nucleotides matching TRBD1. Losses at the gene ends were 6 bases for V and 7 bases for J; bases not matched to a gene: 9. CDR3 length equals 15 residues.